A single sample is the source of the 2 T cell receptor beta chains below, sequenced in a study of blood T cells in healthy people across ages. Combining a sample-barcoded 5' primer with a J-beta primer mix, a second PCR ran for roughly 6 to 12 cycles. One entry per CDR3 protein, called by TCRdb with MiXCR from the 5' RACE reads. The sample lists around 1,900,000 distinct CDR3 sequences, roughly two fifths occurring once. The sequenced sample was blood. Receptors originate from a human donor in good health.

The chain is built from TRBV3-1 and TRBJ1-1; no clear D. The CDR3 contains 17 residues. V gave up 2 bases and J gave up 0 bases, with 16 bases separating them. The germline CDR1 and CDR2 sequences are LGHDT and YNNKEL (reference sequence). The CDR3 region has the DNA TGTGCCAGCAGCCAAACGGACCCTTTCTGGGTGAACACTGAAGCTTTCTTT. Protein sequence: CASSQTDPFWVNTEAFF.

The chain has TRBV11-2 and TRBJ1-5, with D unresolved. Trimming took 5 bases from V and 5 from J, leaving 7 bases between them. The CDR3 covers 12 residues. Germline loops: CDR1 SGHAT, CDR2 FQNNGV. The CDR3 DNA reads TGTGCCAGCAGCGCGGTTGATCAGCCCCAGCATTTT. Amino acid sequence: CASSAVDQPQHF.